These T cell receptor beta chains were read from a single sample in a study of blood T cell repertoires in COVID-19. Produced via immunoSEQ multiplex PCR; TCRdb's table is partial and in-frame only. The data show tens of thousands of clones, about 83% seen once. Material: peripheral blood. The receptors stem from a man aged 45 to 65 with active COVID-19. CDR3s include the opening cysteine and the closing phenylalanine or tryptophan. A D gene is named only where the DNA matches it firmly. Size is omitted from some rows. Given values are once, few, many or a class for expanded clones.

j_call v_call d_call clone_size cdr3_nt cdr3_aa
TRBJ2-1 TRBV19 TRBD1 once TGTGCCAGTAGTATAAGACAGGGATACAATGAGCAGTTCTTC CASSIRQGYNEQFF
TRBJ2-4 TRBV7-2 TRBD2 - TGTGCCAGCAGCTCCCTCGGGGCGGGAGAAAACATTCAGTACTTC CASSSLGAGENIQYF
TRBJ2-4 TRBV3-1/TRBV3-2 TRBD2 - TGTGCCAGCAGCCCGTCCGGGGGGGCCAAAAACATTCAGTACTTC CASSPSGGAKNIQYF
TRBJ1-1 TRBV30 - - TGTGCCTGCGCCGATCGGGGAGAAGCTTTCTTT CACADRGEAFF
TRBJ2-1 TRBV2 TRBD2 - TGTGCCAGCAGACGGAGCGGGGGCGCCTACAATGAGCAGTTCTTC CASRRSGGAYNEQFF
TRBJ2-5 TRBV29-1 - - TGCAGCGCCGCACGGGGGGCCTTACAAGAGACCCAGTACTTC CSAARGALQETQYF
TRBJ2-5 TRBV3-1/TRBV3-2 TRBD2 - TGTGCCAGCAGCCAAGCGGGGGGCCAAGAGACCCAGTACTTC CASSQAGGQETQYF
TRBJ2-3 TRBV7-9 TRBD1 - TGTGCCAGCAGCACACGGGACAGAGTCACAGATACGCAGTATTTT CASSTRDRVTDTQYF
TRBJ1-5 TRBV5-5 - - TGTGCCAGCAGCTTGTTAGGGGATCAGCCCCAGCATTTT CASSLLGDQPQHF
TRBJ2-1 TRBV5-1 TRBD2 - TGCGCCAGCAGCTCCGGACTAGCTCAAAATGAGCAGTTCTTC CASSSGLAQNEQFF
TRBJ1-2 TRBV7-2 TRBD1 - TGTGCCAGCAGCTTAGACCAGGGGGGCAGGGGGCGAGGTGGCTACACCTTC CASSLDQGGRGRGGYTF
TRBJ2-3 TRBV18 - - TGTGCCAGCTCACCCAGCGGTGATACGCAGTATTTT CASSPSGDTQYF
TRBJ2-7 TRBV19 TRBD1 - TGTGCCAGTAGTCCCTCGGGGACAGGGGAATACGAGCAGTACTTC CASSPSGTGEYEQYF
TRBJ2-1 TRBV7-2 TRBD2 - TGTGCCAGCAGCCCCGGGGGGAGCTCCTACAATGAGCAGTTCTTC CASSPGGSSYNEQFF
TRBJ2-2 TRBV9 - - TGTGCCAGCAGCCCCCCGTGGGGCCCCGGGGAGCTGTTTTTT CASSPPWGPGELFF
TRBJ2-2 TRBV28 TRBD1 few TGTGCCAGCAGTTCCCCGCCTAGGACAGGGGCCACCGGGGAGCTGTTTTTT CASSSPPRTGATGELFF
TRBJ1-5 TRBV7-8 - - TGTGCCAGCAGCTTTCAGTCAGGAAATCAGCCCCAGCATTTT CASSFQSGNQPQHF
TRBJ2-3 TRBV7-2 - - TGTGCCAGCAGCGTAGACTTATACACAGATACGCAGTATTTT CASSVDLYTDTQYF
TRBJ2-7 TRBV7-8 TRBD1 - TGTGCCAGCAGCTTGGGACAGGGGGCCGGCGAGCAGTACTTC CASSLGQGAGEQYF